The T cell receptor (beta chain) described here comes from a study of shared clonotypes between healthy human individuals. The sorted-subset replicate PCRs were given about 210 ng DNA, which is 31,000 or so T cell genomes. The table came from immunoSEQ multiplex PCR; TCRdb's copy has only in-frame clones and leaves some out. The sample consists of roughly 590,000 clones, nearly 97% of them appearing once. Whole-study findings and limits: Researchers found naive subsets generally carried larger estimated richness than memory subsets.

With respect to this clone: Its antigen remains unknown.

CD45RO-negative CD8 cells positively selected for CCR7 made up the naive population, which excluded terminally differentiated effector memory CD45RA+ cells. CDR1 and CDR2 from the germline V gene are LNHDA and SQIVND (reference sequence). The CDR3 sequence is 19 residues long. V lost 2 bases, J lost 6 bases, and 15 bases stayed unmatched. The sequenced material came from naive CD8+ T cells sorted from blood. The chain combines TRBV19 with TRBJ1-5, with 11 bases identical to TRBD1. The source of this sequence is a woman in her twenties or thirties in good health. The CDR3 protein is CASSIIPGQGASSTQPQHF. Here the CDR3 DNA reads TGTGCCAGTAGTATAATCCCCGGACAGGGGGCCTCTTCCACTCAGCCCCAGCATTTT.